A single sample gave rise to the 8 T cell receptor beta chains below, sequenced in a study of blood T cell repertoires in COVID-19. Profiling relied on immunoSEQ multiplex PCR, and the TCRdb table lists in-frame clones only, not all of them. The profile shows 490,000 or so clones, roughly 88% of them singletons. Sequenced material: PBMCs or T cells enriched from blood (not recorded which). These receptor sequences come from a woman in her forties who had recovered from COVID-19.

The rearrangement joins TRBV20-1 to TRBJ2-7; the D is unclear. There are 14 residues in the CDR3. Between the trimmed V and J ends, which lost 3 bases and 0 bases, there was a span of 12 bases. Per the germline V gene, CDR1 is DFQATT and CDR2 is SNEGSKA (reference sequence). The CDR3 bases are TGCAGTGCTAGTGATCCTGCCAGCTCCTACGAGCAGTACTTC. Translating gives CSASDPASSYEQYF.

This sequence joins TRBV15 and TRBJ1-1; 8 nucleotides match TRBD1. Unmatched junction bases numbered 6, after V lost 5 bases and J lost 7 bases. Germline lookup yields CDR1 LNHNV and CDR2 YYDKDF (reference sequence). The CDR3 consists of 13 residues. The CDR3 DNA follows: TGTGCCACCAGCCAACTCGGGACAGGTGAAGCTTTCTTT. Translating gives CATSQLGTGEAFF.

This chain uses TRBV2 with TRBJ2-1; 14 positions agree with TRBD2. The CDR3 consists of 18 residues. With 2 bases clipped from V and 8 bases from J, the junction kept 11 bases outside the gene matches. The germline gives CDR1 SNHLY, CDR2 FYNNEI. CDR3 loop: CASSESRTSGRTGYEQFF. The CDR3 bases are TGTGCCAGCAGTGAATCCCGGACTAGCGGGAGGACCGGGTATGAGCAGTTCTTC.

The chain recombines TRBV7-9 with TRBJ1-2, with 7 bases aligning to TRBD1. Germline V gene sequence: CDR1 SEHNR, CDR2 FQNEAQ (reference sequence). The CDR3 totals 14 residues. V shed 3 bases, J shed 4 bases, and the junction held 5 bases outside the gene matches. The chain's CDR3 is CASSFGGGGYGYTF. The CDR3 DNA follows: TGTGCCAGCAGCTTTGGAGGGGGCGGCTATGGCTACACCTTC.

This clone was recorded only once. The rearrangement uses TRBV27 and TRBJ1-2; D not resolved. The CDR3 consists of 13 residues. Trimming removed 4 bases at V and 3 bases at J, with 9 bases between. Germline assignment: CDR1 MNHEY and CDR2 SMNVEV (reference sequence). The CDR3 coding sequence is TGTGCCAGCAGTTATACTAGTGACTATGGCTACACCTTC. This codes for CASSYTSDYGYTF.

This chain joins TRBV6-6 and TRBJ2-7; 7 bases line up with TRBD2. Per germline, CDR1 MNHNY and CDR2 SVGAGI (reference sequence). This CDR3 comprises 14 residues. Losses at the gene ends were 11 bases for V and 1 base for J; bases not matched to a gene: 11. This CDR3 reads CAPPPSGRSYEQYF. CDR3 sequence (DNA): TGTGCCCCCCCGCCTAGCGGAAGATCCTACGAGCAGTACTTC.

Here the CDR3 reads CASSPQGSTNEKLFF. The CDR3 DNA is TGTGCCAGCTCGCCTCAGGGGTCAACTAATGAAAAACTGTTTTTT. The rearrangement uses TRBV11-3 and TRBJ1-4; D is possibly TRBD1 (6 bases). The CDR3 is 15 amino acids. V dropped 8 bases and J dropped 0 bases, with 13 bases sitting between them. Germline V gene data show CDR1 as SGHNT and CDR2 as YENEEA.

The chain uses TRBV18 and TRBJ2-6; unclear D gene. Germline loops: CDR1 KGHSH, CDR2 LQKENI. This CDR3 is 15 amino acids long. V was trimmed by 2 bases and J by 3 bases, leaving 8 bases between them. The CDR3 DNA follows: TGTGCCAGCTCACCAGAAACTTATGGGGCCAACGTCCTGACTTTC. It is translated as CASSPETYGANVLTF.